Shown below are 12 T cell receptor beta chains from a single sample sequenced in a study of graft-versus-host responses after intestinal transplantation. Sequencing was performed with immunoSEQ multiplex PCR; in TCRdb, only in-frame clones are kept and a portion is missing. The repertoire includes about 66,000 clones, 90% of them detected once, and 1.3% sits in the top ten. These TCRs are of unknown antigen specificity. The sample was unstimulated CD8+ T cells sorted from spleen or lymph node cells, taken before intestinal transplant. These receptor sequences come from a human donor who received an intestinal transplant.

Here the CDR3 DNA reads TGTGCCAGCAGTGGGGTACAGGCAAACTCCTACGAGCAGTACTTC. It codes for CASSGVQANSYEQYF. The chain recombines TRBV6-1 with TRBJ2-5, with D maybe TRBD1 (5 bases). The end of the DNA aligns better with TRBJ2-7, so the J call may be wrong. CDR3 size: 15 residues. CDR1 MNHNS and CDR2 SASEGT come from the germline V gene.

The gene calls are TRBV7-9 and TRBJ2-1; TRBD2 aligns across 9 bases. Germline trimming cut 2 bases from V and 4 bases from J; bases unmatched to any gene: 6. This CDR3 is 16 amino acids long. CDR1 and CDR2 (germline): SEHNR, FQNEAQ (reference sequence). The CDR3 protein is CASSLTTSGPYNEQFF. DNA of the CDR3: TGTGCCAGCAGCTTAACGACTAGCGGACCTTACAATGAGCAGTTCTTC.

V gene TRBV13 combines with J gene TRBJ2-7, with 10 nucleotides matching TRBD2. Germline CDR1 PRHDT, CDR2 FYEKMQ (reference sequence). The CDR3 is 16 residues long. J gave up 5 bases and V 5 bases, and 12 bases lay outside the gene matches. The chain's CDR3 is CASSAGVASGGHEQYF. The DNA of the CDR3 is TGTGCCAGCAGCGCAGGGGTGGCTAGCGGGGGCCACGAGCAGTACTTC.

J is TRBJ2-2 and V is TRBV25-1; a weak D match, TRBD2 (5 bases). The V gene lost 7 bases and the J gene lost 3 bases, with 12 bases spanning the gap. This CDR3 spans 14 amino acids. Germline CDR1 is MGHDK and CDR2 is SYGVNS. This CDR3 reads CASTGRTHTGELFF. DNA of the CDR3: TGTGCCAGCACGGGGAGAACCCACACCGGGGAGCTGTTTTTT.

This clone is a singleton in its sample. The V call is TRBV19, the J call TRBJ1-2; 8 positions agree with TRBD1. Losses at the gene ends were 0 bases for V and 4 bases for J; bases not matched to a gene: 10. The CDR3 spans 17 residues. CDR1 and CDR2 from the germline V gene are LNHDA and SQIVND (reference sequence). CDR3 in amino acids: CASSIDLGRGLAYGYTF. CDR3 nucleotides: TGTGCCAGTAGTATAGACCTGGGCAGGGGGCTCGCCTATGGCTACACCTTC. The full variable domain, with the rest looked up from reference TRBV19 and TRBJ1-2, is DGGITQSPKYLFRKEGQNVTLSCEQNLNHDAMYWYRQDPGQGLRLIYYSQIVNDFQKGDIAEGYSVSREKKESFPLTVTSAQKNPTAFYLCASSIDLGRGLAYGYTFGSGTRLTVV.

V and J are TRBV2 and TRBJ1-1; the D is unclear. Germline V CDR1 and CDR2: SNHLY, FYNNEI. V was cut by 2 bases and J by 1 base, with 11 bases left in between. CDR3 size: 15 residues. CDR3 in amino acids: CASSESGGSNTEAFF. CDR3 nucleotide sequence: TGTGCCAGCAGTGAAAGTGGCGGGTCGAACACTGAAGCTTTCTTT.

This chain links TRBV6-5 with TRBJ2-7; no reliable D call. CDR3 length: 13 amino acids. Trimming shortened V by 2 bases and J by 3 bases, and 8 bases separated the two germline ends. Germline CDR1 and CDR2: MNHEY and SVGAGI. This CDR3 reads CASSYGQIYEQYF. The DNA for the CDR3 is TGTGCCAGCAGTTACGGGCAGATCTACGAGCAGTACTTC.

The chain recombines TRBV9 with TRBJ2-7; 8 positions match TRBD1. Germline assignment: CDR1 SGDLS and CDR2 YYNGEE. Unmatched junction bases numbered 2, after V lost 3 bases and J lost 3 bases. The CDR3 is 13 amino acids. CDR3 loop: CASSEQGDYEQYF. CDR3 coding DNA: TGTGCCAGCAGCGAACAGGGGGACTACGAGCAGTACTTC.

The chain is built from TRBV7-2 and TRBJ2-5; 14 nucleotides align to TRBD2. The CDR3 has 18 amino acids. V trimming: 5 bases; J trimming: 1 base; junction bases outside the gene matches: 9. Germline assignment: CDR1 SGHTA and CDR2 FQGNSA. In nucleotides, the CDR3 is TGTGCCAGCAGCCCGCCGGGACTAGCGGGGGCGTTCCAAGAGACCCAGTACTTC. Its translation: CASSPPGLAGAFQETQYF.

The chain combines TRBV10-3 with TRBJ1-4; the D gene is possibly TRBD1 (5 bases). The CDR3 is 15 amino acids. In germline, CDR1 is ENHRY, CDR2 SYGVKD. Trimming left V 3 bases short and J 3 bases short, with 11 bases between. The CDR3: CAISDRERANEKLFF. In DNA, the CDR3 is TGTGCCATCAGTGACAGGGAGCGGGCTAATGAAAAACTGTTTTTT.

This sequence joins TRBV4-1 and TRBJ2-7, with D uncertain. The germline V gene has CDR1 MGHRA and CDR2 YSYEKL. The V and J ends lost 1 base and 2 bases respectively, with 9 bases between them. The CDR3 has 14 amino acids. The CDR3 sequence is CASSQGAGAYEQYF. The CDR3 DNA reads as TGCGCCAGCAGCCAAGGGGCAGGCGCCTACGAGCAGTACTTC.

In this sample, this clone turned up once. This chain uses TRBV6-5 with TRBJ2-1, with a tentative D call TRBD1 (7 bases). The V and J ends lost 1 base and 7 bases respectively, with 17 bases between them. Germline loops: CDR1 MNHEY, CDR2 SVGAGI. CDR3 length: 16 residues. In nucleotides, the CDR3 is TGTGCCAGCAGTTACTACACAGGGGTCGGAGGGAATGAGCAGTTCTTC. It translates to CASSYYTGVGGNEQFF.